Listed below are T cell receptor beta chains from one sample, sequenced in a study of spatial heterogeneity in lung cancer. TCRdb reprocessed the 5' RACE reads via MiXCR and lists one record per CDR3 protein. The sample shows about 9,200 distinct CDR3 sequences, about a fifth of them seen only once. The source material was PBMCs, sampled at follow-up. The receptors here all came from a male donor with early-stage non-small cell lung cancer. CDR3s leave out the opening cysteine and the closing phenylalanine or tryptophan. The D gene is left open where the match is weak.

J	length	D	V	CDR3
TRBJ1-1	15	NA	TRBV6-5	ASSYSSVAAWNTEAF
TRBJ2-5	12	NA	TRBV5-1	ASSSTAYQETQY
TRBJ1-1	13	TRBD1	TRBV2	ASRGLDRGENEAF
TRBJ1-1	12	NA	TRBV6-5	ASSSAGSGTEAF
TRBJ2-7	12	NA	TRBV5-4	ASRPTSSSYEQY
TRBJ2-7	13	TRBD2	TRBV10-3	AIRPTSGYSYEQY
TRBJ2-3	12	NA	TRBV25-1	ASSEERAMDTQY
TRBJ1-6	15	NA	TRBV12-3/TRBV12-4	ASSLLSAGGLNSPLH
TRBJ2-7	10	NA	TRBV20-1	SARDGGYEQY
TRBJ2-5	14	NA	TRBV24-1	ATSDPRGGNEETQY
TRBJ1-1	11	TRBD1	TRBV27	ASRTGGVTEAF
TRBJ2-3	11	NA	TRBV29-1	SLRGGRADTQY
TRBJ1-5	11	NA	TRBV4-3	ASSLGFNQPQH
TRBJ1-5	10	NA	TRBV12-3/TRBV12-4	ASSHRVEPQH
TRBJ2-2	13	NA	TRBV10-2	ASSEQGRSTGELF
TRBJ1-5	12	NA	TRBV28	ASRRDRNNQPQH